This TCR beta chain was obtained from a study of blood T cell repertoires in COVID-19. As for the study in general: In each case, the material was cDNA or gDNA derived from T cells, B-cell-depleted T cells, or PBMCs.

Method: immunoSEQ multiplex PCR; TCRdb's copy keeps in-frame clones and lacks some. Here the sample spans about 330,000 clones, 80% to 90% being singletons. V lost 5 bases to trimming and J lost 6 bases, with 10 bases between them. CDR3 size: 12 residues. CDR1 and CDR2 from the germline V gene are SEHNR and FQNEAQ (reference sequence). This clonotype originated in a man aged 25-40 years who had recovered from COVID-19. The rearrangement links TRBV7-9 to TRBJ1-1; D is perhaps TRBD1 (5 bases). Sequenced: PBMCs or T cells enriched from blood (not recorded which). The CDR3 DNA reads TGTGCCAGCAGCGTAGGGGCGCCTGAAGCTTTCTTT. It is translated as CASSVGAPEAFF.